Listed below are T cell receptor beta chains from one sample, sequenced in a study of blood T cells in healthy people across ages. One entry per CDR3 protein results from TCRdb running MiXCR on the 5' RACE reads. The data contain some 880,000 distinct CDR3 sequences, 30% to 45% of them singletons. Sequenced: blood. All receptors derive from a man aged 18 to 29 in good health. Each CDR3 is given with its conserved first and last residue. The D gene is left open where the match is weak. Some rows have no size entry. The others give once, few or many, or a class for an expanded clone.

j_call	d_call	v_call	clone_size	cdr3_aa
TRBJ1-2	TRBD1	TRBV4-1	NA	CASGQGGTGNYGYTF
TRBJ1-1	NA	TRBV20-1	once	CSAIPLSWFLNTEAFF
TRBJ1-1	TRBD1	TRBV12-3/TRBV12-4	few	CASSRHRDRDTEAFF
TRBJ2-3	NA	TRBV10-3	many	CAISERPASTDTQYF
TRBJ1-5	NA	TRBV2	few	CASSGTGHSNQPQHF
TRBJ1-1	NA	TRBV20-1	NA	CSAREGAENTEAFF
TRBJ1-6	NA	TRBV6-5	NA	CASTADYNSPLHF
TRBJ1-6	TRBD1	TRBV20-1	once	CSAISTGALHF
TRBJ2-1	NA	TRBV27	NA	CASSLGQPVYNERFF
TRBJ1-1	TRBD1	TRBV12-3/TRBV12-4	NA	CASRSRGEVFF
TRBJ2-1	NA	TRBV3-1	NA	CASSQDLAYNEQFF
NA	NA	TRBV18	NA	CASSAGVGSSYNEQYF
TRBJ2-5	TRBD1	TRBV20-1	NA	CSARDWGSGRGMEYF
TRBJ2-1	NA	TRBV11-3	NA	CASSVDHSDEQFF
TRBJ1-1	NA	TRBV12-3/TRBV12-4	many	CASSLLVLDPQAFF
NA	NA	TRBV7-9	NA	CSSSPPIVIGEQYF
TRBJ2-1	NA	TRBV27	once	CASSLWQGKENEQFF
TRBJ2-2	NA	TRBV20-1	NA	CSAREAGAKFTGELFF
TRBJ1-2	NA	TRBV4-2	NA	CASGQDPAAATQGYTF
TRBJ2-1	NA	TRBV5-1	NA	CASSSNGESNDEQFF
TRBJ2-5	NA	TRBV14	NA	CASSRYRRGTQYF
TRBJ2-5	NA	TRBV20-1	NA	CSAPRRTTEETQYF
TRBJ2-5	NA	TRBV20-1	NA	CSARWARETQYF
TRBJ1-1	NA	TRBV12-3/TRBV12-4	many	CASSGGGGTEAFF
TRBJ2-5	TRBD2	TRBV7-8	few	CASSYGLAGRQETQYF
TRBJ2-1	TRBD2	TRBV4-3	few	CASSQNWSSGGIEQFF
TRBJ1-5	TRBD1	TRBV7-9	NA	CASSLGSRDRGDQPQHF
TRBJ1-2	NA	TRBV21-1	NA	CASSRARVRGGYTF
TRBJ1-1	NA	TRBV5-5	NA	CASSWGRDEAFF
TRBJ2-7	TRBD2	TRBV30	NA	CAWSDLGGWAGDYNEQYF
TRBJ1-1	NA	TRBV12-3/TRBV12-4	few	CASSPQNKGTEAFF
TRBJ1-4	NA	TRBV29-1	NA	CSVGGQSSTNEKLFF
TRBJ2-1	NA	TRBV5-1	NA	CASSAGSSYNEQFF
TRBJ1-1	NA	TRBV3-1	NA	CASSDLISEAFF
TRBJ2-3	NA	TRBV20-1	NA	CSGTVSSTDTQYF
TRBJ2-3	NA	TRBV11-2	NA	CASSVDSVTDTQYF
TRBJ2-1	TRBD2	TRBV29-1	once	CSGGEGTYHNEQFF
TRBJ2-2	NA	TRBV14	NA	CASSQQGFGELFF
TRBJ1-1	NA	TRBV4-1	NA	CASSQGWNTEAFF
TRBJ2-5	NA	TRBV4-2	few	CASTVSDGGRGDEQYF
TRBJ1-4	TRBD1	TRBV10-3	NA	CAISKQGAGEKLFF
TRBJ1-5	TRBD1	TRBV7-9	NA	CASSLLGQGNQPQHF
TRBJ2-1	NA	TRBV25-1	few	CASSEFAWGNEQFF
TRBJ2-3	NA	TRBV7-9	NA	CASSLAGAGSSTDTQYF
TRBJ2-5	TRBD1	TRBV20-1	many	CSARDGTGDQETQYF